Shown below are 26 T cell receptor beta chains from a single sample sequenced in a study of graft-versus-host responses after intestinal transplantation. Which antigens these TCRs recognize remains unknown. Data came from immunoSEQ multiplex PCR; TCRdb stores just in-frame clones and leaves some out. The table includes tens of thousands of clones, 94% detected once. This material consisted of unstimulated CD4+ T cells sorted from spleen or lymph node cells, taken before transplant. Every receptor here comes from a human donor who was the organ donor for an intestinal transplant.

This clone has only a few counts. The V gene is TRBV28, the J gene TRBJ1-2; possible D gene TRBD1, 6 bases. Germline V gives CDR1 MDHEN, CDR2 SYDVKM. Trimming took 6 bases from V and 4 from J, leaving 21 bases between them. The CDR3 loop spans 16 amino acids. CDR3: CASSPGGGDPFYGYTF. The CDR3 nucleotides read TGTGCCAGCAGCCCTGGAGGGGGGGATCCTTTCTATGGCTACACCTTC.

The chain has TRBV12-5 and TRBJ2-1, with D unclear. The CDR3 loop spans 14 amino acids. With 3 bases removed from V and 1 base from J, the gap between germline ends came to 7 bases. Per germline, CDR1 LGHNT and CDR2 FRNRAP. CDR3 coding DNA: TGTGCTAGTGGTTTCCGAATATCCTACAATGAGCAGTTCTTC. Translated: CASGFRISYNEQFF. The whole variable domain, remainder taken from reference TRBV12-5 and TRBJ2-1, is DARVTQTPRHKVTEMGQEVTMRCQPILGHNTVFWYRQTMMQGLELLAYFRNRAPLDDSGMPKDRFSAEMPDATLATLKIQPSEPRDSAVYFCASGFRISYNEQFFGPGTRLTVL.

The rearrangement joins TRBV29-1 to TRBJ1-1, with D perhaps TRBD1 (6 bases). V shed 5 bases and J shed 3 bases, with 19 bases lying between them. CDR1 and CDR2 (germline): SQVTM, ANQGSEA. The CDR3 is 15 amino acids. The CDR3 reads CSVRGGRIQDTEAFF. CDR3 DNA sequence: TGCAGCGTTCGAGGGGGAAGGATACAGGACACTGAAGCTTTCTTT.

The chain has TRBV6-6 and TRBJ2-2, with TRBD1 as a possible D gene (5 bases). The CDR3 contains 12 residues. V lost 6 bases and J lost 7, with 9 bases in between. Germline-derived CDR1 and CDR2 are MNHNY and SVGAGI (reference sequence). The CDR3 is CASRGAFGELFF. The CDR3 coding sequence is TGTGCCAGCAGAGGGGCGTTCGGGGAGCTGTTTTTT.

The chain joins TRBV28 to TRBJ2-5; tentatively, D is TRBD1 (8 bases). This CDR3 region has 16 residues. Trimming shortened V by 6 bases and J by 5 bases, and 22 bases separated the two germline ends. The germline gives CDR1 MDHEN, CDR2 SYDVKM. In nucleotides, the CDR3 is TGTGCCAGCAGCCCCAGGGGGCGGGGGAACTGGGAGACCCAGTACTTC. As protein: CASSPRGRGNWETQYF.

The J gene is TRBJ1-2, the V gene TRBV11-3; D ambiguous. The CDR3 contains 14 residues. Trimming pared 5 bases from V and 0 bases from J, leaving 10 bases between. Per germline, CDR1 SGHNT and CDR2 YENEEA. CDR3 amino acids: CASSLGRANYGYTF. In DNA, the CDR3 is TGTGCCAGCAGCCTGGGGAGAGCTAACTATGGCTACACCTTC.

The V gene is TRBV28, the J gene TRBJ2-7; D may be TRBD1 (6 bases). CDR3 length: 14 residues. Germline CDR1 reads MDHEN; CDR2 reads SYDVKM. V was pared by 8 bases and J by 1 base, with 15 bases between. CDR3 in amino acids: CASQGHANSYEQYF. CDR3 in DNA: TGTGCCAGCCAGGGACACGCGAATTCCTACGAGCAGTACTTC.

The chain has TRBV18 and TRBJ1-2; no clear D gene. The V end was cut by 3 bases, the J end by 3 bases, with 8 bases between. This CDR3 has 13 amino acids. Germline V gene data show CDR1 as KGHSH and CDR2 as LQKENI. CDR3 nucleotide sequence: TGTGCCAGCTCACCCACCCTAGACTATGGCTACACCTTC. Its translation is CASSPTLDYGYTF.

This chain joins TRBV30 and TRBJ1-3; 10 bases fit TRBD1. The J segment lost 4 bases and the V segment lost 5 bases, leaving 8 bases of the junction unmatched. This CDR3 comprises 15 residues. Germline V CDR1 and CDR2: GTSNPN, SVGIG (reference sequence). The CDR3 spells CAWGTGVHSGNTIYF. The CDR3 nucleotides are TGTGCCTGGGGGACAGGGGTTCATTCGGGAAACACCATATATTTT. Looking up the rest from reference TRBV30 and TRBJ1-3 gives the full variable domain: SQTIHQWPATLVQPVGSPLSLECTVEGTSNPNLYWYRQAAGRGLQLLFYSVGIGQISSEVPQNLSASRPQDRQFILSSKKLLLSDSGFYLCAWGTGVHSGNTIYFGEGSWLTVV.

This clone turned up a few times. Here the CDR3 DNA reads TGTGCCAGCAGCTTGGGGGTAGGGGTATCCGGGGAGCTGTTTTTT. Translated: CASSLGVGVSGELFF. V gene TRBV5-8 combines with J gene TRBJ2-2; possibly TRBD1 for D (5 bases). The ends were cut back, 0 bases at V and 6 bases at J, with 12 bases in the middle. The CDR3 consists of 15 residues. Germline V gene sequence: CDR1 SGHTS, CDR2 YDEGEE.

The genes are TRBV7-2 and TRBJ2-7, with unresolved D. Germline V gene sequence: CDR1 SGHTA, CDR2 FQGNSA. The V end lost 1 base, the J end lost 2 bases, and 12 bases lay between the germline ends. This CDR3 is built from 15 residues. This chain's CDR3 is CASSLGVGRTYEQYF. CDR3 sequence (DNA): TGTGCCAGCAGCTTAGGTGTAGGCCGCACCTACGAGCAGTACTTC.

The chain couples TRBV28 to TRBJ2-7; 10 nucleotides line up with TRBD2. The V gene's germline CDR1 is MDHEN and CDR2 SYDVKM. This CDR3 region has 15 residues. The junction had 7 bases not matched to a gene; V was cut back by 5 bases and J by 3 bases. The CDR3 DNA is TGTGCCAGCAGTCCCCTTAGCGGGGGGCACTACGAGCAGTACTTC. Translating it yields CASSPLSGGHYEQYF.

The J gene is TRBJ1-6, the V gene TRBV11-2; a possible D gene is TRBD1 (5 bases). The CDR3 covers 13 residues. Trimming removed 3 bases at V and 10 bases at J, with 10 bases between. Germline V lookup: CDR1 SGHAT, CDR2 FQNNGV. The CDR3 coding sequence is TGTGCCAGCAGCTTCTCAGGGATCTCACCCCTCCACTTT. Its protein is CASSFSGISPLHF.

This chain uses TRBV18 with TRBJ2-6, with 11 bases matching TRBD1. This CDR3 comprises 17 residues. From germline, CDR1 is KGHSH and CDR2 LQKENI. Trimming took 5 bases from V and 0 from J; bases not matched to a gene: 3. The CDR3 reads CASSRDRGASGANVLTF. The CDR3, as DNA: TGTGCCAGCTCAAGGGACAGGGGGGCCTCTGGGGCCAACGTCCTGACTTTC.

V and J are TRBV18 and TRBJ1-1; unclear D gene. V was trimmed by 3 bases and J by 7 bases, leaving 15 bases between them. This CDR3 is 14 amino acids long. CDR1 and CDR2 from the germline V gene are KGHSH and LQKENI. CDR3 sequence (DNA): TGTGCCAGCTCACCGCGTGGGGATTATAATGAAGCTTTCTTT. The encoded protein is CASSPRGDYNEAFF. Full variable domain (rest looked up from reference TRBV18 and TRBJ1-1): NAGVMQNPRHLVRRRGQEARLRCSPMKGHSHVYWYRQLPEEGLKFMVYLQKENIIDESGMPKERFSAEFPKEGPSILRIQQVVRGDSAAYFCASSPRGDYNEAFFGQGTRLTVV.

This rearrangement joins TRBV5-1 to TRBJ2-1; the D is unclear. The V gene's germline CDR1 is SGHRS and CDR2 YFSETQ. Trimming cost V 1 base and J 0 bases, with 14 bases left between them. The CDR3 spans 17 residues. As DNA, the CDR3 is TGCGCCAGCAGCTTGAGGGCCGGAGCAATCTCCTACAATGAGCAGTTCTTC. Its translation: CASSLRAGAISYNEQFF.

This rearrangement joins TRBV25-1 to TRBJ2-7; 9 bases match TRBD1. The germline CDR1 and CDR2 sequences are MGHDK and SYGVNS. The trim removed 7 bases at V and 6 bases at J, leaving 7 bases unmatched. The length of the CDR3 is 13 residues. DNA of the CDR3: TGTGCCAGCAAGGGACAGGGCGGGTCCGAGCAGTACTTC. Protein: CASKGQGGSEQYF.

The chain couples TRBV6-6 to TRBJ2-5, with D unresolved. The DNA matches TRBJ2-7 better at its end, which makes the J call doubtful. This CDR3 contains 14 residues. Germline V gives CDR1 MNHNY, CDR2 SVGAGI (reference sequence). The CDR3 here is CASNADSLSYEQYF. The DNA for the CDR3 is TGTGCCAGCAACGCCGACTCGTTATCCTACGAGCAGTACTTC.

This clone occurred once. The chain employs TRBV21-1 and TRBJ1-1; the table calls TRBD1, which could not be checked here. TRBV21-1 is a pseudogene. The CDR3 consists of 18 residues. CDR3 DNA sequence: TGTGCCAGCAGCAAACGCGACGAGGGTGCGGACAGGCCCACTGAAGCTTTCTTT. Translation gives CASSKRDEGADRPTEAFF.

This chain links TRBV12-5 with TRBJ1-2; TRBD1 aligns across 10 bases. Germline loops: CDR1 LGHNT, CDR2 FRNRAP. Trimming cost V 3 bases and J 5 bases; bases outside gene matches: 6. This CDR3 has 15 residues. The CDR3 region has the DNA TGTGCTAGTGGTTTCGACAGGGGGCGCCGATATGGCTACACCTTC. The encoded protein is CASGFDRGRRYGYTF.

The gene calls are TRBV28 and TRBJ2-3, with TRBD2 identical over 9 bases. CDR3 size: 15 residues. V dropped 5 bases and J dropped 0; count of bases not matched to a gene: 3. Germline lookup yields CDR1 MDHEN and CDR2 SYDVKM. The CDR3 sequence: CASSLSGGSTDTQYF. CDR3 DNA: TGTGCCAGCAGTCTTAGCGGGGGAAGCACAGATACGCAGTATTTT.

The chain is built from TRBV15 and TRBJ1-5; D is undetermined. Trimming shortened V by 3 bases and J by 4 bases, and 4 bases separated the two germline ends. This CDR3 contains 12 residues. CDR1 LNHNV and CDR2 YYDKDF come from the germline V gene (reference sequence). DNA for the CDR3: TGTGCCACCAGCAGCCCGAATCAGCCCCAGCATTTT. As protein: CATSSPNQPQHF.

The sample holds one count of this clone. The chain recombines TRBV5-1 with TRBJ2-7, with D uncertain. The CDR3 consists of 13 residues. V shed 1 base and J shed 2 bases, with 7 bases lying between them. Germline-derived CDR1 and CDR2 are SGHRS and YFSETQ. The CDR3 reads CASSLYAPYEQYF. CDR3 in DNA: TGCGCCAGCAGCTTGTACGCCCCCTACGAGCAGTACTTC.

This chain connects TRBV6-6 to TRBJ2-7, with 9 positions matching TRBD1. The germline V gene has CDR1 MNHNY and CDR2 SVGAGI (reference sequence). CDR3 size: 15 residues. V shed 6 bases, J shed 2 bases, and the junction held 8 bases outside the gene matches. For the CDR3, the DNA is TGTGCCAGCAGCCCCGCGGGACAGGGCCCCTACGAGCAGTACTTC. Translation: CASSPAGQGPYEQYF.

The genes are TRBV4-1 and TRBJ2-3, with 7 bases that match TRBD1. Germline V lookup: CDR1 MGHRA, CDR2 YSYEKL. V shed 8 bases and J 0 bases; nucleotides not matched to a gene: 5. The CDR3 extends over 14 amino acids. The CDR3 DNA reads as TGCGCCAGCGCCGGACAGGCTAGCACAGATACGCAGTATTTT. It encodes CASAGQASTDTQYF.

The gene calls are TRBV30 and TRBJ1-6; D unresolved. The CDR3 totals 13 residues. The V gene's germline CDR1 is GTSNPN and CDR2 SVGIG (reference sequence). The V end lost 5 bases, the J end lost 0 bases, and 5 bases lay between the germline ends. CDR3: CAWLSSYNSPLHF. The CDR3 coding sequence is TGTGCCTGGCTCAGCTCCTATAATTCACCCCTCCACTTT.